These 20 T cell receptor beta chains were all obtained from the same sample, sequenced in a study of cytomegalovirus exposure and HLA in healthy donors. The PCR ran on 60 Vbeta and 13 Jbeta primers. The protocol was immunoSEQ multiplex PCR, while the TCRdb copy is restricted to in-frame clones and leaves out a portion. The table lists 170,000 or so clones, 70% to 90% of them singletons. The specimen was PBMCs. The receptors were gathered from a woman younger than 35 in good health and CMV-seronegative.

The rearrangement uses TRBV19 and TRBJ2-1; D gene ambiguous. Per germline, CDR1 LNHDA and CDR2 SQIVND (reference sequence). The CDR3 consists of 14 residues. V was pared by 2 bases and J by 3 bases, with 8 bases between. CDR3 nucleotide sequence: TGTGCCAGTAGTATAAGCCTCAACTACAATGAGCAGTTCTTC. Protein product: CASSISLNYNEQFF.

The chain combines TRBV7-2 with TRBJ2-5; 8 nucleotides match TRBD2. CDR1 and CDR2 (germline): SGHTA, FQGNSA. Trimming cost V 2 bases and J 2 bases; bases outside gene matches: 4. The CDR3 loop spans 15 amino acids. In DNA, the CDR3 is TGTGCCAGCAGCTTAAACGGGGGGGGTCAAGAGACCCAGTACTTC. It specifies CASSLNGGGQETQYF.

The rearrangement joins TRBV10-3 to TRBJ2-1; 9 bases fit TRBD2. With V trimmed by 4 bases and J by 2 bases, 3 bases remained unmatched. CDR3 size: 15 residues. CDR1 and CDR2 (germline): ENHRY, SYGVKD. CDR3: CAISGGLAPYNEQFF. The CDR3 region has the DNA TGTGCCATCAGTGGAGGACTAGCGCCCTACAATGAGCAGTTCTTC.

This clone was picked up a small number of times. The V gene is TRBV27, the J gene TRBJ2-1; no firm D call. V dropped 5 bases and J dropped 6 bases, with 17 bases sitting between them. This CDR3 is built from 15 residues. CDR1 is MNHEY, CDR2 SMNVEV, per germline (reference sequence). In nucleotides, the CDR3 is TGTGCCAGCAGTACTTTACCCCCCGCCTTCAATGAGCAGTTCTTC. The encoded protein is CASSTLPPAFNEQFF.

The V gene is TRBV28, the J gene TRBJ1-2; TRBD1 aligns across 9 bases. The CDR3 spans 17 residues. Trimming took 7 bases from V and 1 from J; bases not matched to a gene: 13. In germline, CDR1 is MDHEN, CDR2 SYDVKM. CDR3: CASIKQGAVLLNYGYTF. In DNA form, the CDR3 reads TGTGCCAGCATTAAACAGGGGGCAGTCCTACTTAACTATGGCTACACCTTC.

This sequence joins TRBV28 and TRBJ1-5; the D gene is possibly TRBD1 (5 bases). Germline lookup yields CDR1 MDHEN and CDR2 SYDVKM. V was trimmed by 2 bases and J by 2 bases, leaving 13 bases between them. This CDR3 region has 16 residues. CDR3 region: CASSLKGWGGNQPQHF. The CDR3 coding sequence is TGTGCCAGCAGTTTAAAGGGCTGGGGCGGCAATCAGCCCCAGCATTTT.

The chain is built from TRBV11-2 and TRBJ1-5; perhaps TRBD1 as D (6 bases). The CDR3 contains 15 residues. V gave up 5 bases and J gave up 5 bases, with 16 bases separating them. Germline V gene lookup returns CDR1 SGHAT and CDR2 FQNNGV. The CDR3 reads CASSPPGTIHQPQHF. CDR3 coding DNA: TGTGCCAGCAGCCCTCCCGGGACAATACATCAGCCCCAGCATTTT.

The CDR3 nucleotides are TGTGCCAGTAGTATCTCCGACAGGCAAGAAGCTTTCTTT. Translated, it gives CASSISDRQEAFF. The rearrangement uses TRBV19 and TRBJ1-1; TRBD1 is a possible D gene (6 bases). Germline V lookup: CDR1 LNHDA, CDR2 SQIVND (reference sequence). V gave up 3 bases and J gave up 8 bases, with 13 bases separating them. The CDR3 is 13 amino acids.

The CDR3 here is CASSRGTVSYGYTF. CDR3 nucleotide sequence: TGTGCCAGCAGCCGGGGGACAGTAAGCTATGGCTACACCTTC. The rearrangement uses TRBV7-9 and TRBJ1-2; 7 bases agree with TRBD1. V was pared by 5 bases and J by 4 bases, with 7 bases of the junction left unmatched. This CDR3 has 14 residues. The V gene's germline CDR1 is SEHNR and CDR2 FQNEAQ (reference sequence).

The chain is built from TRBV27 and TRBJ2-7; a weak D match, TRBD1 (6 bases). V was shortened by 4 bases and J by 4 bases, with 14 bases between the two germline ends. Germline values: CDR1 MNHEY, CDR2 SMNVEV (reference sequence). The CDR3 totals 14 residues. CDR3 nucleotide sequence: TGTGCCAGCAGTTCTTTTGGGGGCCGGTACGAGCAGTACTTC. This encodes CASSSFGGRYEQYF.

The chain recombines TRBV30 with TRBJ2-1; D is possibly TRBD2 (6 bases). Germline V gene lookup returns CDR1 GTSNPN and CDR2 SVGIG (reference sequence). Trimming removed 3 bases from V and 5 bases from J, with 8 bases in between. The CDR3 has 12 amino acids. The CDR3 protein is CAWSGLNNEQFF. In DNA form, the CDR3 reads TGTGCCTGGAGCGGACTAAACAATGAGCAGTTCTTC.

This chain joins TRBV27 and TRBJ2-7; D is unresolved. Germline values: CDR1 MNHEY, CDR2 SMNVEV (reference sequence). CDR3 length: 16 residues. V lost 9 bases to trimming and J lost 7 bases, with 28 bases between them. The CDR3, as DNA: TGTGCCAGTACAAAGGTCCGAGTAGCACGGGTGGAAGAGCAGTACTTC. The encoded protein is CASTKVRVARVEEQYF.

V is TRBV9 and J is TRBJ2-3, with a tentative D call TRBD1 (6 bases). V lost 3 bases and J lost 0, with 8 bases in between. The CDR3 totals 14 residues. In germline, CDR1 is SGDLS, CDR2 YYNGEE. The CDR3 reads CASSERGSTDTQYF. The CDR3 nucleotides are TGTGCCAGCAGCGAGAGGGGGAGCACAGATACGCAGTATTTT.

The rearrangement joins TRBV28 to TRBJ2-6; perhaps TRBD1 as D (6 bases). The CDR3 spans 19 residues. CDR1 and CDR2 from the germline V gene are MDHEN and SYDVKM. V dropped 5 bases and J dropped 0 bases, with 20 bases sitting between them. The CDR3, as DNA: TGTGCCAGCAGTCCATCTCAGGGGACCTCCTTCTCTGGGGCCAACGTCCTGACTTTC. Translating it yields CASSPSQGTSFSGANVLTF.

This chain joins TRBV2 and TRBJ1-5; TRBD1 aligns across 9 bases. CDR3 size: 15 residues. Per the germline V gene, CDR1 is SNHLY and CDR2 is FYNNEI. Trimming cost V 6 bases and J 7 bases; bases outside gene matches: 10. CDR3 protein: CASSGTGPLSQPQHF. For the CDR3, the DNA is TGTGCCAGCAGCGGGACAGGGCCTTTGAGCCAGCCCCAGCATTTT.

The chain recombines TRBV27 with TRBJ2-7, with TRBD1 matching 9 bases. V trimming: 5 bases; J trimming: 3 bases; junction bases outside the gene matches: 8. The CDR3 covers 15 residues. Germline CDR1 reads MNHEY; CDR2 reads SMNVEV (reference sequence). The CDR3: CASSLTGGGLYEQYF. The DNA for the CDR3 is TGTGCCAGCAGTCTGACAGGGGGTGGCCTCTACGAGCAGTACTTC.

The rearrangement joins TRBV28 to TRBJ1-1, with D unresolved. The CDR3 contains 14 residues. V was pared by 6 bases and J by 7 bases, with 18 bases between. Germline loops: CDR1 MDHEN, CDR2 SYDVKM. CDR3 nucleotides: TGTGCCAGCAGGCCCCCCCAGACAACCCATGAAGCTTTCTTT. Translation: CASRPPQTTHEAFF.

The chain combines TRBV10-3 with TRBJ2-3; TRBD2 matches 10 bases. After removal of 11 bases from V and 2 bases from J, the junction contained 16 bases not matched to a gene. CDR1 ENHRY and CDR2 SYGVKD come from the germline V gene. This CDR3 region has 17 residues. For the CDR3, the DNA is TGTGCCGCATCCCTCCCCCCTCTAGCGGGGGTCACAGATACGCAGTATTTT. Its translation is CAASLPPLAGVTDTQYF.

The V call is TRBV4-1, the J call TRBJ1-2, with D possibly being TRBD1 (6 bases). V lost 1 base and J 5 bases, leaving 17 bases between the germline ends. Germline V lookup: CDR1 MGHRA, CDR2 YSYEKL. The CDR3 spans 16 residues. CDR3 DNA sequence: TGCGCCAGCAGCCAAGGCCCAGGACAGAGGGTATATGGCTACACCTTC. It yields the protein CASSQGPGQRVYGYTF.

This sequence joins TRBV5-1 and TRBJ2-3, with D maybe TRBD2 (6 bases). With 3 bases removed from V and 0 bases from J, the gap between germline ends came to 11 bases. Germline V CDR1 and CDR2: SGHRS, YFSETQ. CDR3 size: 15 residues. The CDR3 nucleotides read TGCGCCAGCAGCTGGGTAGCGGATAGCACAGATACGCAGTATTTT. Translated, it gives CASSWVADSTDTQYF.